This passage covers 14 T cell receptor beta chains from one sample sequenced in a study of early stage breast cancer tumors. The method was immunoSEQ multiplex PCR; TCRdb's version includes in-frame clones alone and lacks a portion of them. The sample contains 50,000 to 75,000 clones, 70% to 80% of which appear only once. The sample taken for sequencing was blood. Source of these receptors: a person aged 30 to 40 with breast cancer.

The chain uses TRBV6-5 and TRBJ1-1, with a tentative D call TRBD1 (5 bases). Germline CDR1 is MNHEY and CDR2 is SVGAGI. Deletions cut 7 bases from V and 2 bases from J, with 11 bases between. This CDR3 spans 13 amino acids. The CDR3 DNA reads TGTGCCAGCATTCGGGGGGGAAACACTGAAGCTTTCTTT. It is translated as CASIRGGNTEAFF.

The gene calls are TRBV19 and TRBJ1-2, with unresolved D. There are 12 residues in the CDR3. Trimming took 0 bases from V and 7 from J, leaving 6 bases between them. Per germline, CDR1 LNHDA and CDR2 SQIVND (reference sequence). CDR3 region: CASSIERRGYTF. In nucleotides, the CDR3 is TGTGCCAGTAGTATAGAAAGGCGTGGCTACACCTTC.

The rearrangement uses TRBV25-1 and TRBJ1-1; perhaps TRBD1 as D (6 bases). CDR1 is MGHDK and CDR2 is SYGVNS in the germline V gene. This CDR3 region has 17 residues. Deletions cut 3 bases from V and 3 bases from J, with 20 bases between. In nucleotides, the CDR3 is TGTGCCAGCAGTGACCCTTGGGGGGCCGCGGCGGACACTGAAGCTTTCTTT. As protein: CASSDPWGAAADTEAFF. Full variable domain (outside the CDR3, taken from reference TRBV25-1 and TRBJ1-1): EADIYQTPRYLVIGTGKKITLECSQTMGHDKMYWYQQDPGMELHLIHYSYGVNSTEKGDLSSESTVSRIRTEHFPLTLESARPSHTSQYLCASSDPWGAAADTEAFFGQGTRLTVV.

This chain links TRBV6-5 with TRBJ1-1; D not certain. CDR3 size: 13 residues. Between the trimmed V and J ends, which lost 5 bases and 1 base, there was a span of 8 bases. Per germline, CDR1 MNHEY and CDR2 SVGAGI. CDR3 DNA: TGTGCCAGCAGTAGGACTGCGAACACTGAAGCTTTCTTT. It specifies CASSRTANTEAFF.

The genes are TRBV18 and TRBJ1-1; 9 bases are a match to TRBD1. Germline V gives CDR1 KGHSH, CDR2 LQKENI. With 4 bases clipped from V and 5 bases from J, the junction kept 5 bases outside the gene matches. The CDR3 has 14 residues. DNA for the CDR3: TGTGCCAGCTCACTAGAAGACAGGGGGACTGAAGCTTTCTTT. It is translated as CASSLEDRGTEAFF. Based on the CDR3 plus reference TRBV18 and TRBJ1-1, the full variable domain is NAGVMQNPRHLVRRRGQEARLRCSPMKGHSHVYWYRQLPEEGLKFMVYLQKENIIDESGMPKERFSAEFPKEGPSILRIQQVVRGDSAAYFCASSLEDRGTEAFFGQGTRLTVV.

The chain recombines TRBV28 with TRBJ2-3; D is uncertain. Looked up from germline, CDR1 is MDHEN and CDR2 is SYDVKM. The CDR3 has 11 amino acids. V lost 6 bases, J lost 6 bases, and 7 bases lay in between. The CDR3 loop is CASSLVDTQYF. CDR3 sequence (DNA): TGTGCCAGCAGCTTAGTGGATACGCAGTATTTT.

The chain carries TRBV7-2 and TRBJ2-1; 7 nucleotides line up with TRBD1. This CDR3 is 12 amino acids long. The trim removed 4 bases at V and 7 bases at J, leaving 1 base unmatched. Per the germline V gene, CDR1 is SGHTA and CDR2 is FQGNSA. The CDR3 coding sequence is TGTGCCAGCAGCTCACAGGGGAATGAGCAGTTCTTC. Amino acid sequence: CASSSQGNEQFF.

This chain links TRBV19 with TRBJ2-7, with 9 bases identical to TRBD1. The CDR3 runs 15 residues. V dropped 5 bases and J dropped 4; count of bases not matched to a gene: 9. Germline CDR1 is LNHDA and CDR2 is SQIVND (reference sequence). CDR3 amino acids: CASSDPGTGTYEQYF. DNA for the CDR3: TGTGCCAGTAGTGATCCCGGGACAGGGACGTACGAGCAGTACTTC.

This clone has only one observation. The rearrangement joins TRBV7-9 to TRBJ2-1; 12 nucleotides match TRBD2. Per the germline V gene, CDR1 is SEHNR and CDR2 is FQNEAQ (reference sequence). The V gene end was trimmed by 4 bases and the J gene end by 8 bases; junction bases not matched to a gene: 12. The CDR3 covers 17 residues. The CDR3 sequence: CASSSIQTSGRKDEQFF. The DNA of the CDR3 is TGTGCCAGCAGCTCCATACAGACTAGCGGGAGAAAGGATGAGCAGTTCTTC.

This chain joins TRBV11-2 and TRBJ2-7; D possibly corresponds to TRBD2 (5 bases). The CDR3 has 14 residues. From germline, CDR1 is SGHAT and CDR2 FQNNGV. The V end was cut by 7 bases, the J end by 2 bases, with 15 bases between. This CDR3 is CASTLGSSPYEQYF. The CDR3 DNA reads as TGTGCCAGCACCCTAGGGTCTAGCCCCTACGAGCAGTACTTC.

The CDR3 DNA reads as TGCGCCAGCAGCCAAGAATATACAGCTAACTATGGCTACACCTTC. Translating it yields CASSQEYTANYGYTF. The chain combines TRBV4-3 with TRBJ1-2; no clear D gene. Per germline, CDR1 LGHNA and CDR2 YSLEER. This CDR3 comprises 15 residues. Trimming stripped 0 bases from V and 0 bases from J, with 8 bases between.

The chain carries TRBV6-1 and TRBJ2-1; 11 bases align to TRBD1. With 6 bases clipped from V and 5 bases from J, the junction kept 6 bases outside the gene matches. The length of the CDR3 is 15 residues. From germline, CDR1 is MNHNS and CDR2 SASEGT. DNA of the CDR3: TGTGCCAGCAGGGCCGGACAGGGGGCGGACAATGAGCAGTTCTTC. Protein product: CASRAGQGADNEQFF.

The table lists this clone with a few counts. The chain links TRBV18 to TRBJ1-5, with D unclear. The CDR3 runs 14 residues. The germline V gene has CDR1 KGHSH and CDR2 LQKENI. V lost 1 base and J 3 bases, leaving 7 bases between the germline ends. The CDR3 DNA reads TGTGCCAGCTCACCACTGCAGGACAATCAGCCCCAGCATTTT. Protein sequence: CASSPLQDNQPQHF.

The V and J genes are TRBV18 and TRBJ2-2; D uncertain. Germline CDR1 and CDR2: KGHSH and LQKENI. Trimming left V 6 bases short and J 6 bases short, with 17 bases between. The CDR3 spans 15 residues. This CDR3 is CASSDKKGSSGELFF. The CDR3 region has the DNA TGTGCCAGCTCCGACAAAAAAGGTAGTTCCGGGGAGCTGTTTTTT.